These 11 T cell receptor beta chains originate from one sample sequenced in a study of CD8+ T cells in alopecia areata. Reverse transcribed after extraction, RNA yielded cDNA as the sequencing template. Profiling relied on immunoSEQ multiplex PCR, and the TCRdb table lists in-frame clones only, not all of them. The top ten hold about a sixth of the sample, which has about 69,000 clones, roughly 61% seen once. The sequencing here drew on CD8+ T cells sorted from blood, taken at week 0. The receptors shown here come from a human donor with alopecia areata.

The V and J genes are TRBV25-1 and TRBJ2-3; 11 positions match TRBD2. Trimming at V came to 4 bases and at J to 4 bases, leaving 1 base not matched to a gene. Per the germline V gene, CDR1 is MGHDK and CDR2 is SYGVNS. The CDR3 totals 14 residues. CDR3 region: CASSGLAGSDTQYF. The CDR3 DNA reads as TGTGCCAGCAGTGGACTAGCGGGGTCAGATACGCAGTATTTT.

This clone was found a few times. The chain has TRBV7-2 and TRBJ1-3, with 8 bases that match TRBD1. The V gene end was trimmed by 3 bases and the J gene end by 0 bases; junction bases not matched to a gene: 1. The germline gives CDR1 SGHTA, CDR2 FQGNSA. The CDR3 is 15 amino acids. DNA for the CDR3: TGTGCCAGCAGCTTTGGACAGGGCTCTGGAAACACCATATATTTT. Translated: CASSFGQGSGNTIYF. Using reference TRBV7-2 and TRBJ1-3 for the parts outside the CDR3, the full variable domain is GAGVSQSPSNKVTEKGKDVELRCDPISGHTALYWYRQSLGQGLEFLIYFQGNSAPDKSGLPSDRFSAERTGGSVSTLTIQRTQQEDSAVYLCASSFGQGSGNTIYFGEGSWLTVV.

The chain has TRBV9 and TRBJ2-1; D call uncertain. CDR1 and CDR2 from the germline V gene are SGDLS and YYNGEE. The CDR3 is 16 amino acids. Deletions cut 0 bases from V and 2 bases from J, with 12 bases between. The CDR3 protein is CASSVAPLSPYNEQFF. Here the CDR3 DNA reads TGTGCCAGCAGCGTAGCTCCACTATCGCCCTACAATGAGCAGTTCTTC.

The chain joins TRBV6-5 to TRBJ2-3, with D perhaps matching TRBD2 (7 bases). V lost 0 bases, J lost 5 bases, and 12 bases lay in between. Germline CDR1 MNHEY, CDR2 SVGAGI. The CDR3 extends over 15 amino acids. CDR3 bases: TGTGCCAGCAGTTACTCACGGGGGGCCTTAGATACGCAGTATTTT. Amino acid sequence: CASSYSRGALDTQYF.

As for this clone: Other DNA sequences in this specimen translate into the identical CDR3. CDR3 DNA: TGTGCCAGTAGTATATCGGGGAACACTGAAGCTTTCTTT. Amino acids: CASSISGNTEAFF. This chain uses TRBV19 with TRBJ1-1; D remains ambiguous. The CDR3 sequence is 13 residues long. Germline V CDR1 and CDR2: LNHDA, SQIVND (reference sequence). V was trimmed by 2 bases and J by 1 base, leaving 5 bases between them.

The rearrangement uses TRBV5-6 and TRBJ1-2, with D perhaps matching TRBD1 (6 bases). The CDR3 length is 15 residues. Germline V gene lookup returns CDR1 SGHDT and CDR2 YYEEEE. Trimming cost V 0 bases and J 3 bases, with 12 bases left between them. CDR3 amino acids: CASSLASRGHYGYTF. CDR3 in DNA: TGTGCCAGCAGCTTGGCCTCCAGGGGACACTATGGCTACACCTTC.

V usage is TRBV4-1 and J usage is TRBJ1-1; possible D gene TRBD1, 5 bases. This CDR3 comprises 13 residues. The germline V gene has CDR1 MGHRA and CDR2 YSYEKL. Trimming cost V 0 bases and J 8 bases, with 10 bases left between them. The CDR3 region is CASSQDSGAEAFF. CDR3 sequence (DNA): TGCGCCAGCAGCCAAGATTCCGGGGCCGAAGCTTTCTTT.

The CDR3 loop is CASSLSLAGGETQYF. Here the CDR3 DNA reads TGTGCCAGCAGTTTATCGCTAGCGGGAGGGGAGACCCAGTACTTC. V and J are TRBV6-1 and TRBJ2-5; 12 bases agree with TRBD2. The junction had 6 bases not matched to a gene; V was cut back by 5 bases and J by 5 bases. Germline CDR1 MNHNS, CDR2 SASEGT. The CDR3 covers 15 residues.

The rearrangement uses TRBV28 and TRBJ1-1; possible D gene TRBD1, 5 bases. Trimming removed 6 bases at V and 1 base at J, with 12 bases between. Germline values: CDR1 MDHEN, CDR2 SYDVKM. This CDR3 region has 14 residues. The CDR3 bases are TGTGCCAGCAGCCTGACGCAGGGGAACACTGAAGCTTTCTTT. The encoded protein is CASSLTQGNTEAFF.

V gene TRBV7-9 combines with J gene TRBJ2-7, with D maybe TRBD2 (5 bases). The length of the CDR3 is 19 residues. The V gene's germline CDR1 is SEHNR and CDR2 FQNEAQ (reference sequence). The ends were cut back, 5 bases at V and 0 bases at J, with 26 bases in the middle. In DNA, the CDR3 is TGTGCCAGCAGCGACAACTCCGGGGAATCGAGGACTGACTCCTACGAGCAGTACTTC. This sequence encodes CASSDNSGESRTDSYEQYF.

The chain has TRBV2 and TRBJ2-5; possibly TRBD2 for D (5 bases). Germline CDR1 SNHLY, CDR2 FYNNEI. V lost 7 bases to trimming and J lost 5 bases, with 14 bases between them. This CDR3 comprises 13 residues. CDR3 sequence: CASNPTGWETQYF. The CDR3 DNA follows: TGTGCCAGCAACCCCACGGGGTGGGAGACCCAGTACTTC.